This TCR beta chain derives from a study of cytotoxic CD8 clonotypes in ibrutinib-treated CLL. The study, taken as a whole, reports: Baseline-level clonality went beyond age-matched healthy donors and moved in step with circulating CD8+ T-cell counts.

Produced via immunoSEQ multiplex PCR; TCRdb's table is partial and in-frame only. The sample records 55,000 to 80,000 clones, around nine tenths being singletons. This CDR3 comprises 17 residues. V was pared by 1 base and J by 5 bases, with 6 bases of the junction left unmatched. Germline V gene sequence: CDR1 MNHEY, CDR2 SMNVEV (reference sequence). As concerns this clone: The antigen is undetermined.

Frozen PBMC stocks contributed approximately 1.9 micrograms of genomic DNA to the TCR beta libraries. The rearrangement joins TRBV27 to TRBJ2-1, with 12 bases identical to TRBD2. The clonotype was recovered from a human donor with chronic lymphocytic leukemia. The material was PBMCs, obtained after 12 months of ibrutinib treatment. The CDR3 loop reads CASSLYPGLAGNNEQFF. The CDR3 DNA follows: TGTGCCAGCAGTTTATATCCCGGACTAGCGGGAAACAATGAGCAGTTCTTC.